Below are 7 T cell receptor beta chains sequenced from a single sample in a study of tumor-infiltrating lymphocytes in localized non-small cell lung cancer. The table came from immunoSEQ multiplex PCR; TCRdb's copy has only in-frame clones and leaves some out. Among approximately 15,000 clones listed, 45% to 50% were seen once. The specimen was lung tumor tissue. The receptors originated from a human donor with non-small cell lung cancer.

The CDR3 sequence is CASRYRAQPQHF. The CDR3 DNA reads as TGCGCCAGCAGATACAGGGCTCAGCCCCAGCATTTT. The chain is built from TRBV10-1 and TRBJ1-5; tentatively, D is TRBD1 (6 bases). V was cut by 6 bases and J by 6 bases, with 9 bases left in between. CDR3 size: 12 residues. Germline loops: CDR1 WNHNN, CDR2 SYGVQD (reference sequence).

This chain connects TRBV14 to TRBJ2-2; 10 bases are shared with TRBD2. The V gene end was trimmed by 0 bases and the J gene end by 4 bases; junction bases not matched to a gene: 8. The CDR3 has 18 amino acids. Germline values: CDR1 SGHDN, CDR2 FVKESK. The CDR3 bases are TGTGCCAGCAGCCAAGATAGAGCGGGGGGGCCGGGCACCGGGGAGCTGTTTTTT. The encoded protein is CASSQDRAGGPGTGELFF.

The rearrangement uses TRBV7-2 and TRBJ1-1; D is unresolved. V was pared by 5 bases and J by 7 bases, with 11 bases between. CDR1 and CDR2 from the germline V gene are SGHTA and FQGNSA. There are 12 residues in the CDR3. The CDR3 reads CASSPSQREAFF. The CDR3 bases are TGTGCCAGCAGCCCCAGCCAGCGTGAAGCTTTCTTT.

This clone was detected only a few times. The chain employs TRBV5-1 and TRBJ2-7, with 8 nucleotides matching TRBD1. There are 15 residues in the CDR3. Per the germline V gene, CDR1 is SGHRS and CDR2 is YFSETQ. V lost 4 bases and J lost 2; bases outside the gene matches: 8. In DNA form, the CDR3 reads TGCGCCAGCAGCCCGGACAGGGATGGGACCTACGAGCAGTACTTC. Encoded protein: CASSPDRDGTYEQYF.

DNA for the CDR3: TGTGCCAGCAGTTCCGGGACCGGGCTTATAATCGGTGGCTACACCTTC. This codes for CASSSGTGLIIGGYTF. The chain joins TRBV6-5 to TRBJ1-2; the D gene is possibly TRBD1 (5 bases). The CDR3 contains 16 residues. Germline lookup yields CDR1 MNHEY and CDR2 SVGAGI. V was shortened by 4 bases and J by 7 bases, with 22 bases between the two germline ends.

The rearrangement links TRBV5-1 to TRBJ2-1; D possibly corresponds to TRBD2 (6 bases). This CDR3 has 16 amino acids. Between the trimmed V and J ends, which lost 4 bases and 5 bases, there was a span of 19 bases. The germline CDR1 and CDR2 sequences are SGHRS and YFSETQ. DNA of the CDR3: TGCGCCAGCAGCCAGACGGGCGCGGGGATGAACAATGAGCAGTTCTTC. As protein: CASSQTGAGMNNEQFF. Drawing the rest from reference TRBV5-1 and TRBJ2-1, the complete variable domain is KAGVTQTPRYLIKTRGQQVTLSCSPISGHRSVSWYQQTPGQGLQFLFEYFSETQRNKGNFPGRFSGRQFSNSRSEMNVSTLELGDSALYLCASSQTGAGMNNEQFFGPGTRLTVL.

This clone was counted ten times or more. The V gene is TRBV9, the J gene TRBJ2-1; 11 nucleotides match TRBD1. Looked up from germline, CDR1 is SGDLS and CDR2 is YYNGEE. V was pared by 4 bases and J by 4 bases, with 7 bases of the junction left unmatched. The CDR3 totals 16 residues. CDR3 in amino acids: CASSLLGQGAYNEQFF. The CDR3 DNA sequence: TGTGCCAGCAGCCTTTTAGGACAGGGGGCTTACAATGAGCAGTTCTTC.